The following is a TCR beta chain sequence with its context. Its antigen remains unidentified. Within one base of it there is no much larger clone, and no base qualities were kept. Per the germline V gene, SGHRS is the CDR1 and YFSETQ is the CDR2. V is shortened by 0 bases, J by 1 base, and the region joining them spans 10 bases. The CDR3 measures 15 amino acids from cysteine to phenylalanine. Of the read, only the CDR3 DNA is kept; its 45 bases are in frame from base 1. The record originates from a study of identical twins (dated by TCRdb to the mid-2010s). The study in broad terms: To test whether fetal clonotypes persist, this study deep-sequenced TCR alpha and beta repertoires from monozygotic twins, from unrelated adults of various ages, and from cord blood. To rule out contamination, the twin experiments were replicated at different times with different library preparation protocols.

The research as a whole found: In beta out-of-frame sequences, excess twin sharing was weaker, because having fewer shared sequences lowered the signal-to-noise ratio. Zero-insertion analyses could be partly confounded by invariant T cells such as MAIT and iNKT, though diverse VJ usage argued against such confounding for most clonotypes. Because the same donors could not be followed over many years, conclusions were based on cross-sectional statistical analysis. Compared with coincidental sharing between unrelated individuals, an excess of low generation-probability sequences was observed among out-of-frame TCR alpha sequences shared between twins. Recombination models systematically underestimated out-of-frame TCR alpha sharing in monozygotic twins but agreed with sharing between unrelated individuals. Abundant cord blood beta clonotypes carried fewer insertions; young adult naive repertoires showed a weaker similar trend, while memory repertoires showed none.

Only healthy Caucasian donors were included. Three pairs of female monozygotic twins, all aged about 18 to 29 years, made up the twin cohort. RNA for TCR libraries was isolated from peripheral blood mononuclear cells. Preparation of the library involved 5' RACE. These reads were obtained on an Illumina HiSeq 2000. A universal primer binding site was added through template switching, and the final cDNA carried a unique molecular identifier so that TCR cDNA molecules could be counted accurately. First-strand cDNA for TCR alpha and beta chains was synthesized from specific primers in the conserved constant-segment region. To control for contamination, every cDNA library was double barcoded, receiving both a SMART-Mk sample barcode and Illumina barcodes. TruSeq adapter sequences, together with Illumina sample barcodes, were added in two successive PCR steps. The TCR alpha and beta cDNA libraries were sequenced on the Illumina HiSeq platform using custom primers. Regarding the original processing steps: Raw reads were processed with MiGEC to extract unique molecular identifiers, and MiXCR was used to determine CDR3 positions. Recombination models were inferred per individual with the repgenHMM and IGoR tools using an EM algorithm. Shared clonotype analysis was performed with the tcR package in R, normalizing sharing by the product of cloneset sizes. Out-of-frame nonproductive sequences were analyzed to study raw recombination free of thymic and clonal selection effects. TCRdb redid the processing of the public reads, applying fastp at Q25 and MiXCR, and retained in-frame beta chains. Records with the same CDR3 protein are collapsed into one entry carrying the most frequent genes and DNA. For this entry, the V and J calls and clone size follow TCRdb and not the study's own pipeline. The sample records just under 650,000 distinct CDR3 sequences, under 8.5% of which are singletons. The ten most abundant clones make up 1.6% of the sample.

This same sample was also part of a study on yellow fever vaccine responses in identical twins. As the second paper documents: According to the authors, in identical twins the way T cells responded to vaccination appeared partly convergent and partly personalized. The study precisely tracked vaccine-responding T cell clones in identical twins.

This clonotype was obtained from a young woman in good health. The specimen sequenced was PBMCs. This receptor chain uses TRBV5-1 and TRBJ1-2, and perhaps TRBD1 as D gene, on 5 matching bases. The nucleotide sequence reads TGCGCCAGCAGCTTGGTTGAAGGGGATAACTATGGCTACACCTTC. The resulting protein is CASSLVEGDNYGYTF.